This TCR beta chain was recovered during a study of shared clonotypes between healthy human individuals. Study overall: Donor ages ranged 18 to 49 years: a couple of women, a few men.

Authors' data handling: For the immunoSEQ data, sequences were junction-only without quality scores, so filtering differed. The protocol was immunoSEQ multiplex PCR, while the TCRdb copy is restricted to in-frame clones and leaves out a portion. That table is the source of V, J and clone size, and D and trimming were worked out from the DNA. The sample has 450,000 to 500,000 clones; 70% to 80% are singletons. The donors, healthy adults who were HIV-negative, had experienced no recent acute infections or vaccinations. Genomic DNA from unsorted samples was obtained from about 82 million PBMCs (per sample). In germline, CDR1 is SGHKS, CDR2 YYEKEE (reference sequence). Losses at the gene ends were 1 base for V and 3 bases for J; bases not matched to a gene: 5. This CDR3 has 15 residues.

The chain is built from TRBV5-5 and TRBJ2-7, with 9 bases identical to TRBD1. The sequence came from a woman aged 40 to 50 in good health. Some clones in this sample may be carry-over from other donors' samples. The sequencing sample was made of PBMCs. CDR3 in amino acids: CASSLRDRVLYEQYF. The CDR3 DNA reads TGTGCCAGCAGCTTGAGGGACAGGGTCCTCTACGAGCAGTACTTC.